This T cell receptor (beta chain) comes out of a study of control samples from healthy donors and cancer patients. V gave up 5 bases and J gave up 6 bases; unmatched junction bases: 5. The CDR3 is 15 residues long. Per germline, CDR1 KGHDR and CDR2 SFDVKD. The protocol was immunoSEQ multiplex PCR, while the TCRdb copy is restricted to in-frame clones and leaves out a portion. This table holds approximately 190,000 clones, 91% found once. V usage is TRBV24-1 and J usage is TRBJ2-1; TRBD2 matches 11 bases. This sequence was found in a man aged 25-40 years in good health. The source material was blood. CDR3 coding DNA: TGTGCCACCAGTGGTGTTAGCGGGGGGGCCAATGAGCAGTTCTTC. This encodes CATSGVSGGANEQFF.